These T cell receptor beta chains were read from a single sample in a study of CD8 T cells in Susac syndrome. Each CDR3 protein is one row after TCRdb ran MiXCR on the immunoSEQ multiplex PCR reads. Counted here are 250,000 to 300,000 distinct CDR3 sequences, around nine tenths occurring once; the ten biggest clones make up 0.18%. The sample comprised CD8+ T cells from PBMCs. The receptors shown here come from a human donor with multiple sclerosis. Each CDR3 is given with its conserved first and last residue. Fields, in order: J gene, V gene, D gene, clone size, CDR3 protein, CDR3 DNA. D genes are given only for firm matches. Size values are once, few and many counts, or a class for expanded clones, and some rows have none.

TRBJ2-5,TRBV21-1,.,.,CASSKDPLIETQYF,TGTGCCAGCAGCAAGGATCCGCTTATAGAGACCCAGTACTTC
TRBJ2-1,TRBV12-3/TRBV12-4,TRBD1,once,CASSFRDRGGGEQFF,TGTGCCAGCAGTTTCAGGGACAGGGGTGGGGGTGAGCAGTTCTTC
TRBJ2-4,TRBV4-2,TRBD2,.,CASSQAPGGEALGNIQYF,TGTGCCAGCAGCCAAGCCCCGGGGGGAGAAGCGTTGGGAAACATTCAGTACTTC
TRBJ2-1,TRBV2,TRBD2,.,CAGQGLGDNEQFF,TGTGCCGGCCAGGGACTAGGCGACAATGAGCAGTTCTTC
TRBJ2-1,TRBV3-1,.,.,CASSQGLRNEQFF,TGTGCCAGCAGCCAAGGACTGAGAAATGAGCAGTTCTTC
TRBJ2-7,TRBV5-6,.,.,CASSFGNYEQYF,TGTGCCAGCAGCTTCGGCAACTACGAGCAGTACTTC
TRBJ1-3,TRBV2,.,.,CASSRGDSHINTIYF,TGTGCCAGCAGCCGAGGTGACAGTCATATAAACACCATATATTTT
TRBJ2-2,TRBV4-1,TRBD1,.,CASSLPPGQTITGELFF,TGCGCCAGCAGCCTGCCCCCGGGACAGACTATCACCGGGGAGCTGTTTTTT
TRBJ2-3,TRBV28,TRBD2,.,CASSSRTSGRRDTQYF,TGTGCCAGCAGTTCTCGGACTAGCGGGAGGAGAGATACGCAGTATTTT
TRBJ2-3,TRBV27,.,.,CASTLLGVSTDTQYF,TGTGCCAGCACCCTCTTGGGGGTTAGCACAGATACGCAGTATTTT
TRBJ2-2,TRBV20-1,TRBD2,.,CASEVYGLAGGRGTGELFF,TGCGCTTCGGAGGTGTATGGACTAGCGGGGGGCCGGGGCACCGGGGAGCTGTTTTTT
TRBJ2-3,TRBV4-3,.,.,CASSQGMRPTDTQYF,TGCGCCAGCAGCCAAGGGATGCGGCCCACAGATACGCAGTATTTT
TRBJ2-3,TRBV6-5,TRBD2,.,CASSDSVAGGADTQYF,TGTGCCAGCAGTGACTCGGTAGCGGGGGGCGCAGATACGCAGTATTTT
TRBJ1-6,TRBV28,TRBD1,.,CASSFTAGGNSPLHF,TGTGCCAGCAGTTTCACGGCAGGGGGCAATTCACCCCTCCACTTT
TRBJ2-5,TRBV7-8,.,.,CASKSEALPQETQYF,TGTGCCAGCAAATCGGAGGCCCTACCCCAAGAGACCCAGTACTTC
TRBJ1-2,TRBV4-1,TRBD1,.,CASSPQGGPYGYTF,TGCGCCAGCAGCCCCCAGGGGGGGCCCTATGGCTACACCTTC
TRBJ1-2,TRBV20-1,.,.,CSARARTNYGYTF,TGCAGTGCTAGAGCACGGACTAACTATGGCTACACCTTC
TRBJ2-7,TRBV7-2,.,.,CASSFSVYEQYF,TGTGCCAGCAGCTTTAGCGTCTACGAGCAGTACTTC